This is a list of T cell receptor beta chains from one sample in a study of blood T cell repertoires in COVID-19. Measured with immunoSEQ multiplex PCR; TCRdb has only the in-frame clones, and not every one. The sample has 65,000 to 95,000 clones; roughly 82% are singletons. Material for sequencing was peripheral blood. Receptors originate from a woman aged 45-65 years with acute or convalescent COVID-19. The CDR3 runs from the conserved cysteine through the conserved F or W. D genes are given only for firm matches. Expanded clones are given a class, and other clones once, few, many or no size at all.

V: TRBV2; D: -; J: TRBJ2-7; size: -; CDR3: CASSEAFPDEQYF; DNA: TGTGCCAGCAGTGAAGCCTTTCCTGACGAGCAGTACTTC
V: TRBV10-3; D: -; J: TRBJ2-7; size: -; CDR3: CAIRAPGVLIHEQYF; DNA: TGTGCCATCAGGGCTCCGGGAGTCCTGATCCACGAGCAGTACTTC
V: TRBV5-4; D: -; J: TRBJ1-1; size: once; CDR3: CASSPSASQGMNTEAFF; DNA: TGTGCCAGCAGCCCCTCCGCGAGTCAGGGTATGAACACTGAAGCTTTCTTT
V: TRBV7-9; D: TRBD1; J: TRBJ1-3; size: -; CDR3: CASSLVQGARAGNTIYF; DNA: TGTGCCAGCAGCTTAGTACAGGGGGCGCGAGCTGGAAACACCATATATTTT
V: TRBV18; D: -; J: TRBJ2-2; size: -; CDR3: CASSPLETGELFF; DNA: TGTGCCAGCTCACCGCTAGAAACCGGGGAGCTGTTTTTT
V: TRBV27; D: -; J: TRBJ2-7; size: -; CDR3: CASSPSGGISYEQYF; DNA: TGTGCCAGCAGTCCCTCGGGGGGCATCTCCTACGAGCAGTACTTC
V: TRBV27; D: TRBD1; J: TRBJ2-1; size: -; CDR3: CASSKGAGRGNEQFF; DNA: TGTGCCAGCAGCAAGGGGGCGGGCCGTGGCAATGAGCAGTTCTTC
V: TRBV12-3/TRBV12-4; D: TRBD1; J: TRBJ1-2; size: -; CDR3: CASSSGQGYGYTF; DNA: TGTGCCAGCAGCTCAGGACAGGGCTATGGCTACACCTTC
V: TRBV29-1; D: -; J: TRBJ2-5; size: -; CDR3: CSALRHLQETQYF; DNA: TGCAGCGCGCTAAGACACCTCCAAGAGACCCAGTACTTC
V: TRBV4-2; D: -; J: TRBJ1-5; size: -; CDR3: CASSQHLSQPQHF; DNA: TGTGCCAGCAGCCAACACCTAAGTCAGCCCCAGCATTTT
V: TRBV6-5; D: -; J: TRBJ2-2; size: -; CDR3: CATSLWGGNTGELFF; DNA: TGTGCCACTAGCCTTTGGGGAGGGAACACCGGGGAGCTGTTTTTT
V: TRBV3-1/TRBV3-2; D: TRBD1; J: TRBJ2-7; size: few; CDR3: CASSHFGQGSYEQYF; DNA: TGTGCCAGCAGCCACTTCGGACAGGGCTCTTACGAGCAGTACTTC
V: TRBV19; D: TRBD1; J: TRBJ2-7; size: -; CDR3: CASSDRGENEQYF; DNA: TGTGCCAGTAGTGACAGGGGAGAAAACGAGCAGTACTTC
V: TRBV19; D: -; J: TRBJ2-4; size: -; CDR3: CASSITDPLAKNIQYF; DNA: TGTGCCAGTAGTATAACAGACCCCTTAGCCAAAAACATTCAGTACTTC
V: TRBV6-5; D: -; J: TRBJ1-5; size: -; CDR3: CASSTGFPSPPQHF; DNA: TGTGCCAGCAGTACAGGGTTCCCTAGTCCGCCCCAGCATTTT
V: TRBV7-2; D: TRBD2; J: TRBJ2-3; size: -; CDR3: CASSSRTSGNTDTQYF; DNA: TGTGCCAGCAGCTCCAGGACTAGCGGGAACACAGATACGCAGTATTTT
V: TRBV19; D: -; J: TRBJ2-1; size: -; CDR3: CASHSGTLSYNEQFF; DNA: TGTGCCAGTCATTCTGGGACACTCTCCTACAATGAGCAGTTCTTC
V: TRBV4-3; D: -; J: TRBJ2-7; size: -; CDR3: CASSQDGTAGFEQYF; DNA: TGCGCCAGCAGCCAAGACGGAACCGCCGGGTTTGAGCAGTACTTC
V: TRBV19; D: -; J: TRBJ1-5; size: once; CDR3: CASSLLGGAYSNQPQHF; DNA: TGTGCCAGTAGCTTACTAGGGGGGGCCTATAGCAATCAGCCCCAGCATTTT
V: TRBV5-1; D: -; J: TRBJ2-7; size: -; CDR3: CASSLKSGTYEQYF; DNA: TGCGCCAGCAGCTTGAAAAGCGGCACCTACGAGCAGTACTTC
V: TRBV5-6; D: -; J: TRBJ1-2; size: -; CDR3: CASSLMEVYGYTF; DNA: TGTGCCAGCAGCTTGATGGAGGTCTATGGCTACACCTTC
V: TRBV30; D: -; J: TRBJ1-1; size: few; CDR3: CAWSSHRETEAFF; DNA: TGTGCCTGGAGTTCCCACAGGGAGACTGAAGCTTTCTTT
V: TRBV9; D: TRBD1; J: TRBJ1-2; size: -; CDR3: CASSVGGQGVGYTF; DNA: TGTGCCAGCAGCGTAGGTGGTCAGGGGGTCGGCTACACCTTC
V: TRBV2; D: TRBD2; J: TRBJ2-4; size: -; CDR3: CASATGGRDIQYF; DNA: TGTGCCAGCGCGACGGGGGGGCGAGACATTCAGTACTTC
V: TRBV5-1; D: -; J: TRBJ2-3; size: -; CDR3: CASLLGLSGTDTQYF; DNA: TGCGCCAGCCTGCTCGGACTAAGCGGCACAGATACGCAGTATTTT
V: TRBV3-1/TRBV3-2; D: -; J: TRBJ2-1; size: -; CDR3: CASSLSGLEQFF; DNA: TGTGCCAGCAGCCTATCTGGGCTCGAGCAGTTCTTC
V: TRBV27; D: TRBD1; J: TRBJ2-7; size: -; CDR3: CASSRAGGGGSRHEQYF; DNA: TGTGCCAGCAGTAGGGCAGGGGGCGGAGGGAGTAGGCACGAGCAGTACTTC
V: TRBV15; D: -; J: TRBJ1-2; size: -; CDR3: CATSPPGTGPGDYGYTF; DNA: TGTGCCACCAGCCCACCTGGGACGGGGCCGGGGGACTATGGCTACACCTTC
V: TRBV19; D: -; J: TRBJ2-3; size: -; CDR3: CASSPAGRGTDTQYF; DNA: TGTGCCAGTAGTCCCGCGGGACGCGGCACAGATACGCAGTATTTT
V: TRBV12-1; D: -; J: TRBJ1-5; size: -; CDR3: CASSFSPGSNQPQHF; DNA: TGTGCCAGCAGCTTTAGCCCCGGTAGCAATCAGCCCCAGCATTTT
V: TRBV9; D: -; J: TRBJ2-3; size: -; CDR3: CASSAGDSHTDTQYF; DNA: TGTGCCAGCAGCGCGGGGGACAGTCACACAGATACGCAGTATTTT
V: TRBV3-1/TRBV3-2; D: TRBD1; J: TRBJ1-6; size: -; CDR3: CASTQGGTGGSPLHF; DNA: TGTGCCAGCACCCAAGGGGGGACAGGGGGATCACCCCTCCACTTT
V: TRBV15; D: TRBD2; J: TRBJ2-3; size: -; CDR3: CATSSIRTSGGTDTQYF; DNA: TGTGCCACCAGCAGCATCAGGACTAGCGGGGGCACAGATACGCAGTATTTT
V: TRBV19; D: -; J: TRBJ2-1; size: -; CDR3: CASSITGHFSVGPPSYNEQFF; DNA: TGTGCCAGTAGTATAACAGGGCACTTCTCCGTAGGACCTCCCTCCTACAATGAGCAGTTCTTC
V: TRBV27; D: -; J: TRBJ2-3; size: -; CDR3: CASSLERFGTQYF; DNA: TGTGCCAGCAGTTTGGAGAGATTCGGTACGCAGTATTTT
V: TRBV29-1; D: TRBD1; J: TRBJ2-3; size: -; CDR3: CSAYRDRVEAILFF; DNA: TGCAGCGCTTACCGGGACAGGGTAGAGGCAATACTTTTTTTT
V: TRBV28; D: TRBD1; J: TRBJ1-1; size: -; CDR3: CASFFRDREAFF; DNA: TGTGCCAGCTTTTTCCGGGACAGGGAAGCTTTCTTT
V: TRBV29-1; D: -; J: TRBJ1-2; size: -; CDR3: CSGGDEGYTF; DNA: TGCAGCGGGGGCGACGAGGGCTACACCTTC
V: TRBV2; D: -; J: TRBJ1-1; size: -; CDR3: CASSEHPGVNTEAFF; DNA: TGTGCCAGCAGTGAACACCCAGGGGTGAACACTGAAGCTTTCTTT
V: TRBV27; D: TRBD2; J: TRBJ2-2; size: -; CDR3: CASSFFGRAPNTGELFF; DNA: TGTGCCAGCAGTTTTTTCGGGAGGGCACCGAACACCGGGGAGCTGTTTTTT
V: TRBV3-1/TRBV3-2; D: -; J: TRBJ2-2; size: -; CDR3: CASSQGRQTGELFF; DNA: TGTGCCAGCAGCCAAGGAAGACAAACCGGGGAGCTGTTTTTT
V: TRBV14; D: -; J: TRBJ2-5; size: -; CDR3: CASSQEGAALGIETQYF; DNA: TGTGCCAGCAGCCAAGAAGGGGCGGCCCTGGGTATAGAGACCCAGTACTTC
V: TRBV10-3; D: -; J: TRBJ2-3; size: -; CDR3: CAISESRGNTQYF; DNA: TGTGCCATCAGTGAGTCGAGGGGGAATACGCAGTATTTT
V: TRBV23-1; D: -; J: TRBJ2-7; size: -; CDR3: CASSQDPATPPYEQYF; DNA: TGCGCCAGCAGTCAAGACCCGGCGACACCTCCCTACGAGCAGTACTTC
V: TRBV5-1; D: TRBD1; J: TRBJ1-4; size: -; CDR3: CASSLSGGNEKLFF; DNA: TGCGCCAGCAGCTTGTCAGGGGGTAATGAAAAACTGTTTTTT
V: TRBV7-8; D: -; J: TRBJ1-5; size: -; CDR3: CASSANRMRQPQHF; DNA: TGTGCCAGCAGCGCGAACAGGATGCGCCAGCCCCAGCATTTT
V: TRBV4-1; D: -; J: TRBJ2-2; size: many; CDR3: CASSQDRRGPVTGELFF; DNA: TGCGCCAGCAGCCAAGATAGGAGGGGGCCCGTCACCGGGGAGCTGTTTTTT
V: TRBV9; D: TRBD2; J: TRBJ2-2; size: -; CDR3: CASSATSGPGELFF; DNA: TGTGCCAGCAGCGCTACTAGCGGACCCGGGGAGCTGTTTTTT
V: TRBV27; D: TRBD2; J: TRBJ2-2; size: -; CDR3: CASGLLAGTTGELFF; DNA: TGTGCCAGCGGTCTATTAGCGGGGACTACCGGGGAGCTGTTTTTT
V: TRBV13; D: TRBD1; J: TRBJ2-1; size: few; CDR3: CASSLSGQGQFF; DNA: TGTGCCAGCAGCTTATCAGGACAGGGGCAGTTCTTC
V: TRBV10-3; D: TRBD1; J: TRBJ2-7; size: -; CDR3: CAISPGTGGREQYF; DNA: TGTGCCATCAGCCCCGGGACAGGGGGCCGCGAGCAGTACTTC